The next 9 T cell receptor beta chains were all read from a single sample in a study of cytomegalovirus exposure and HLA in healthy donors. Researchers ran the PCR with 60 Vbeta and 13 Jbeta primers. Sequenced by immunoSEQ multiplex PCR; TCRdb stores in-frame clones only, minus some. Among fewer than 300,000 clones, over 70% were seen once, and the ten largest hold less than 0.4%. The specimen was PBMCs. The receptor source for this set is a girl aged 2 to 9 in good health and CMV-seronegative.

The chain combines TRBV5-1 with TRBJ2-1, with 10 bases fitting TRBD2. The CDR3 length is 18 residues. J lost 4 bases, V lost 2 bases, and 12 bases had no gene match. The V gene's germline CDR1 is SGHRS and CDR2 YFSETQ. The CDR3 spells CASSLAGGPPVTYNEQFF. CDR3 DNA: TGCGCCAGCAGCTTAGCGGGAGGGCCTCCCGTGACTTACAATGAGCAGTTCTTC.

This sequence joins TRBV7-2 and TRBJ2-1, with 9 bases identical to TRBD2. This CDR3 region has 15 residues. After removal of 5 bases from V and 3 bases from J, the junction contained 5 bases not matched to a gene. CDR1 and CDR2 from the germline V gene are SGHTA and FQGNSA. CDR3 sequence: CASSVTSGHYNEQFF. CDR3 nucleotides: TGTGCCAGCAGCGTGACTAGCGGACACTACAATGAGCAGTTCTTC.

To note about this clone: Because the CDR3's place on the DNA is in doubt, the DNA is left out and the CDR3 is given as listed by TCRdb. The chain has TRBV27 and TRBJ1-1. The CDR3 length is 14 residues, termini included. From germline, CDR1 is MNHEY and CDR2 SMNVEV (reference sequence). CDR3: CASSSSGIGEEAFF.

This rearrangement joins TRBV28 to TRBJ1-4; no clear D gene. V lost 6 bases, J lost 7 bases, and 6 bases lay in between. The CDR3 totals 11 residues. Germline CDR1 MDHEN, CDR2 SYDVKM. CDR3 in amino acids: CASRGSEKLFF. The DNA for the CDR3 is TGTGCCAGCAGGGGCAGTGAAAAACTGTTTTTT.

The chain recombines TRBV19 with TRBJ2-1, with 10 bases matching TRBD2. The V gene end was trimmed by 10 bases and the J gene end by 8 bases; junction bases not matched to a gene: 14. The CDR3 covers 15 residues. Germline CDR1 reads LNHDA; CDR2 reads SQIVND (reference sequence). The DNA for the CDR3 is TGTGCCACCAGAGGGGAGCGGGGGGGCATATATGAGCAGTTCTTC. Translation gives CATRGERGGIYEQFF.

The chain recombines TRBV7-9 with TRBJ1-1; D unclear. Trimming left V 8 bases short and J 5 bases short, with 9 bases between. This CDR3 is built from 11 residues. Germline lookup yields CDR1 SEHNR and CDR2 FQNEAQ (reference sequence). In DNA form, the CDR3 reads TGTGCCAGCGCACGGGTGACTGAAGCTTTCTTT. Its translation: CASARVTEAFF. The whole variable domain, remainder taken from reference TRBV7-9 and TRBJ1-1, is DTGVSQNPRHKITKRGQNVTFRCDPISEHNRLYWYRQTLGQGPEFLTYFQNEAQLEKSRLLSDRFSAERPKGSFSTLEIQRTEQGDSAMYLCASARVTEAFFGQGTRLTVV.

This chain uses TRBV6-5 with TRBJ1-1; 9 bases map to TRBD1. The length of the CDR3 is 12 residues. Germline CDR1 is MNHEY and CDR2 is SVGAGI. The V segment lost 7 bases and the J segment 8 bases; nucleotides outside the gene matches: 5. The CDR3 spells CASNGQGLEAFF. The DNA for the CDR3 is TGTGCCAGCAATGGACAGGGGCTCGAAGCTTTCTTT.

CDR3 loop: CATSRDPTGTQPQHF. In DNA, the CDR3 is TGTGCCACCAGCAGAGATCCGACAGGGACTCAGCCCCAGCATTTT. The J gene is TRBJ1-5, the V gene TRBV15; 7 positions agree with TRBD1. The V segment lost 0 bases and the J segment 6 bases; nucleotides outside the gene matches: 5. The CDR3 contains 15 residues. Germline CDR1 is LNHNV and CDR2 is YYDKDF (reference sequence).

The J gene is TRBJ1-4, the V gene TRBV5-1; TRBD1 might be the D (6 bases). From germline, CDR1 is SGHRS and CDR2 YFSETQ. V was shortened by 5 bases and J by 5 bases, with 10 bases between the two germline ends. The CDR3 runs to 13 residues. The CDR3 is CASSPRGNEKLFF. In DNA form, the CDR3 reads TGCGCCAGCAGTCCCAGGGGAAATGAAAAACTGTTTTTT.